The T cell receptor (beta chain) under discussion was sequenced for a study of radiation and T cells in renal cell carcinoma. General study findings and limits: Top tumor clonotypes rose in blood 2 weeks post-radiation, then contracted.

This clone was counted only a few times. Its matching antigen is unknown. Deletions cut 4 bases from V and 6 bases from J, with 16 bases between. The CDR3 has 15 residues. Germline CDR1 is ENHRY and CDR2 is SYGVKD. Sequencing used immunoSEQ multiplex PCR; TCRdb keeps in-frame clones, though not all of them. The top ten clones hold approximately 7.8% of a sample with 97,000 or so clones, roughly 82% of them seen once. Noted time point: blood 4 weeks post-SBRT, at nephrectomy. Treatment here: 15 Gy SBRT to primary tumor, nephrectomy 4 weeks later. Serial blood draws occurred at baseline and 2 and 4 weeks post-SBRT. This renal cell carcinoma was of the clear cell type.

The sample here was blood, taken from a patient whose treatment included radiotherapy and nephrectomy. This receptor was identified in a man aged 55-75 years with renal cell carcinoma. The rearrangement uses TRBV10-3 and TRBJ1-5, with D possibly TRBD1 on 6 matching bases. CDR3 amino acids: CAISASPGAGQPQHF. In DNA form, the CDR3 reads TGTGCCATCAGTGCAAGCCCAGGGGCGGGTCAGCCCCAGCATTTT.